Below are 17 T cell receptor beta chains sequenced from a single sample in a study of cytomegalovirus exposure and HLA in healthy donors. Assay used: immunoSEQ multiplex PCR; TCRdb lists only in-frame clones, some missing. The sample includes 150,000 or so clones, less than 95% of them seen just once. Sequencing used PBMCs. These receptors all come from a man aged 18-30 years in good health and CMV-seropositive.

Ten or more counts support this clone. J is TRBJ1-6 and V is TRBV4-2; D possibly corresponds to TRBD1 (5 bases). Trimming removed 0 bases at V and 7 bases at J, with 19 bases between. CDR1 and CDR2 from the germline V gene are LGHNA and YNFKEQ. CDR3 length equals 18 residues. The CDR3 loop reads CASSQERPQGLGNSPLHF. DNA for the CDR3: TGTGCCAGCAGCCAAGAGCGTCCCCAGGGTCTGGGGAATTCACCCCTCCACTTT.

The CDR3 DNA follows: TGTGCCAGCAGCTCGCCGGGACTAGCGCCTAACTCCTACAATGAGCAGTTCTTC. Translating gives CASSSPGLAPNSYNEQFF. V is TRBV11-2 and J is TRBJ2-1; 10 bases are a match to TRBD2. Germline V CDR1 and CDR2: SGHAT, FQNNGV. V lost 4 bases, J lost 0 bases, and 9 bases stayed unmatched. The CDR3 is 18 amino acids.

The V gene is TRBV18, the J gene TRBJ2-6; D not certain. CDR1 is KGHSH, CDR2 LQKENI, per germline. The CDR3 spans 15 residues. V lost 2 bases and J lost 2, with 7 bases in between. CDR3 amino acids: CASSPTGTGANVLTF. Here the CDR3 DNA reads TGTGCCAGCTCACCAACCGGTACTGGGGCCAACGTCCTGACTTTC.

Concerning this clone itself: In the same sample, other DNA sequences code for this CDR3. The rearrangement joins TRBV29-1 to TRBJ2-7; 8 positions match TRBD1. The V gene's germline CDR1 is SQVTM and CDR2 ANQGSEA. The V gene end was trimmed by 4 bases and the J gene end by 1 base; junction bases not matched to a gene: 0. The CDR3 consists of 12 residues. CDR3 nucleotides: TGCAGCGTTGGACAGGGGTCCTACGAGCAGTACTTC. Translating it yields CSVGQGSYEQYF.

The chain joins TRBV4-1 to TRBJ2-2; 10 bases agree with TRBD2. V dropped 2 bases and J dropped 6; count of bases not matched to a gene: 6. From germline, CDR1 is MGHRA and CDR2 YSYEKL. CDR3 length equals 16 residues. In DNA, the CDR3 is TGCGCCAGCAGCCAATGGGGTAGCGGGAGGCCCGGGGAGCTGTTTTTT. It yields the protein CASSQWGSGRPGELFF.

The rearrangement uses TRBV15 and TRBJ2-3; 7 bases fit TRBD1. CDR3 length: 20 residues. Looked up from germline, CDR1 is LNHNV and CDR2 is YYDKDF (reference sequence). The J segment lost 1 base and the V segment lost 0 bases, leaving 16 bases of the junction unmatched. In nucleotides, the CDR3 is TGTGCCACCAGCAGAGAATTTTGGGACAGTGGGCAAGGGGGCACAGATACGCAGTATTTT. This encodes CATSREFWDSGQGGTDTQYF.

The chain carries TRBV5-1 and TRBJ2-5; TRBD2 aligns across 8 bases. From germline, CDR1 is SGHRS and CDR2 YFSETQ. The CDR3 is 16 residues long. The V gene end was trimmed by 2 bases and the J gene end by 3 bases; junction bases not matched to a gene: 9. The CDR3 DNA reads as TGCGCCAGCAGCTTTATACCGGGACTAGGAAAAGAGACCCAGTACTTC. Encoded protein: CASSFIPGLGKETQYF.

The V and J genes are TRBV14 and TRBJ2-7; 9 bases agree with TRBD2. V lost 0 bases to trimming and J lost 4 bases; unmatched junction nucleotides: 10. The germline V gene encodes CDR1 SGHDN and CDR2 FVKESK. The CDR3 extends over 17 amino acids. The CDR3 protein is CASSQDPPGTSSYEQYF. CDR3 bases: TGTGCCAGCAGCCAAGACCCCCCCGGGACTAGCAGTTACGAGCAGTACTTC.

This chain connects TRBV29-1 to TRBJ1-2; TRBD1 matches 11 bases. Trimming took 7 bases from V and 7 from J; bases not matched to a gene: 17. The CDR3 length is 16 residues. From germline, CDR1 is SQVTM and CDR2 ANQGSEA. CDR3 residues: CSGYKPGTGGPGGYTF. The CDR3 nucleotides are TGCAGCGGCTACAAACCGGGGACAGGGGGTCCAGGTGGCTACACCTTC.

The gene calls are TRBV29-1 and TRBJ1-5; D unclear. CDR1 and CDR2 (germline): SQVTM, ANQGSEA. This CDR3 has 12 amino acids. The CDR3 DNA reads as TGCAGTGCTGGACTTAGCAATCAGCCCCAGCATTTT. This translates into CSAGLSNQPQHF.

This chain joins TRBV6-5 and TRBJ1-2; 7 bases align to TRBD1. CDR1 is MNHEY, CDR2 SVGAGI, per germline. This CDR3 is 13 amino acids long. V was clipped by 6 bases and J by 2 bases; unmatched bases: 3. In DNA form, the CDR3 reads TGTGCCAGCAGCGGGACAGCGAACTATGGCTACACCTTC. This gives the protein CASSGTANYGYTF.

This chain joins TRBV5-1 and TRBJ2-1, with TRBD2 matching over 13 bases. V lost 0 bases to trimming and J lost 7 bases; unmatched junction nucleotides: 4. CDR3 length equals 16 residues. The V gene's germline CDR1 is SGHRS and CDR2 YFSETQ. CDR3: CASSLAGTSGTNEQFF. CDR3 sequence (DNA): TGCGCCAGCAGCTTGGCCGGGACTAGCGGGACGAATGAGCAGTTCTTC.

This sequence joins TRBV28 and TRBJ1-2, with 7 bases fitting TRBD1. This CDR3 is 13 amino acids long. Germline loops: CDR1 MDHEN, CDR2 SYDVKM. V shed 5 bases and J 13 bases; nucleotides not matched to a gene: 13. CDR3 loop: CASSIYRGRVFTF. CDR3 in DNA: TGTGCCAGCAGTATCTACAGGGGAAGGGTTTTCACCTTC.

The chain has TRBV11-2 and TRBJ1-2; possibly TRBD1 for D (6 bases). The germline V and J ends were trimmed by 1 base and 8 bases, with 14 bases remaining between them. Germline V gene sequence: CDR1 SGHAT, CDR2 FQNNGV. CDR3 length: 14 residues. The CDR3 loop is CASSLVMGAGGYTF. CDR3 sequence (DNA): TGTGCCAGCAGCTTAGTCATGGGGGCTGGAGGCTACACCTTC.

The rearrangement joins TRBV7-9 to TRBJ2-3; D might be TRBD2 (6 bases). The CDR3 has 18 amino acids. V was shortened by 5 bases and J by 0 bases, with 21 bases between the two germline ends. CDR1 and CDR2 from the germline V gene are SEHNR and FQNEAQ (reference sequence). CDR3 in amino acids: CASSNPRAGTTSTDTQYF. The DNA of the CDR3 is TGTGCCAGCAGCAACCCGCGAGCGGGTACGACTAGCACAGATACGCAGTATTTT.

This chain's CDR3 is CASSSTGEPIGELFF. The CDR3 region has the DNA TGTGCCAGCAGCTCGACAGGGGAGCCGATCGGGGAGCTGTTTTTT. This chain uses TRBV5-4 with TRBJ2-2, with 8 bases fitting TRBD1. Unmatched junction bases numbered 8, after V lost 3 bases and J lost 7 bases. The CDR3 consists of 15 residues. Germline-derived CDR1 and CDR2 are SGHNT and YYREEE (reference sequence). The variable domain in full, with the rest retrieved from reference TRBV5-4 and TRBJ2-2, is ETGVTQSPTHLIKTRGQQVTLRCSSQSGHNTVSWYQQALGQGPQFIFQYYREEENGRGNFPPRFSGLQFPNYSSELNVNALELDDSALYLCASSSTGEPIGELFFGEGSRLTVL.

The V gene is TRBV6-1, the J gene TRBJ2-7; weak D call: TRBD2 (6 bases). The germline V and J ends were trimmed by 1 base and 2 bases, with 9 bases remaining between them. The CDR3 consists of 14 residues. Looked up from germline, CDR1 is MNHNS and CDR2 is SASEGT. The CDR3 sequence: CASSEGWGAYEQYF. For the CDR3, the DNA is TGTGCCAGCAGTGAAGGTTGGGGGGCCTACGAGCAGTACTTC.